These T cell receptor beta chains were read from a single sample in a study of CD4 T cell repertoires in COVID-19. Antigens for these TCRs are unknown. Profiling relied on immunoSEQ multiplex PCR, and the TCRdb table lists in-frame clones only, not all of them. Here the sample spans some 600 clones, over 20% being singletons. Sequencing used memory CD4+ T cells, cultured in vitro, obtained after recovery from COVID-19. Receptors were obtained from a human donor who had COVID-19. The CDR3 runs from the conserved cysteine through the conserved F or W. Each record gives: J gene, V gene, D gene, clone size, CDR3 protein, CDR3 DNA. The D gene is left open where the match is weak. Expanded clones are given a class, and other clones once, few, many or no size at all.

TRBJ1-2	TRBV6-6	-	-	CANAKGANYGYTF	TGTGCCAATGCGAAAGGCGCCAACTATGGCTACACCTTC
TRBJ2-5	TRBV6-5	-	once	CASSYSRETQYF	TGTGCCAGCAGTTACTCCAGGGAGACCCAGTACTTC
TRBJ2-7	TRBV3-1/TRBV3-2	-	-	CASSHGAREREQYF	TGTGCCAGCAGCCATGGTGCCAGGGAGCGCGAGCAGTACTTC
TRBJ1-5	TRBV5-8	-	medium-sized	CASSLGGQSQPQHF	TGTGCCAGCAGCTTGGGAGGGCAGAGTCAGCCCCAGCATTTT
TRBJ2-7	TRBV14	-	few	CASSAQGLGYEQYF	TGTGCCAGCAGCGCGCAGGGCCTCGGCTACGAGCAGTACTTC
TRBJ1-2	TRBV3-1/TRBV3-2	TRBD1	medium-sized	CASSQEAGGWYTF	TGTGCCAGCAGCCAAGAGGCAGGGGGGTGGTACACCTTC
TRBJ2-7	TRBV28	-	medium-sized	CASSPPSREQYF	TGTGCCAGCAGTCCCCCCTCCCGCGAGCAGTACTTC
TRBJ2-2	TRBV15	TRBD1	medium-sized	CATSREGTGSTGELFF	TGTGCCACCAGCAGAGAAGGGACAGGGAGCACCGGGGAGCTGTTTTTT
TRBJ2-6	TRBV29-1	-	once	CSVDSGANVLTF	TGCAGCGTTGATTCTGGGGCCAACGTCCTGACTTTC
TRBJ1-1	TRBV30	-	medium-sized	CAWAKGRGTEAFF	TGTGCCTGGGCGAAGGGGCGGGGCACTGAAGCTTTCTTT
TRBJ1-2	TRBV6-5	TRBD1	medium-sized	CASSYDRAPYGYTF	TGTGCCAGCAGTTACGACAGGGCTCCCTATGGCTACACCTTC
TRBJ2-2	TRBV11-3	-	hyperexpanded	CASSFVNTGELFF	TGTGCCAGCAGCTTCGTTAACACCGGGGAGCTGTTTTTT
TRBJ2-3	TRBV19	TRBD2	few	CASSISGGPTDTQYF	TGTGCCAGTAGTATAAGCGGGGGTCCCACAGATACGCAGTATTTT
TRBJ2-5	TRBV9	-	hyperexpanded	CASSVSGVTGQETQYF	TGTGCCAGCAGCGTATCTGGAGTAACGGGCCAAGAGACCCAGTACTTC
TRBJ2-1	TRBV6-5	-	medium-sized	CASRRATYNEQFF	TGTGCCAGCCGGCGGGCAACCTACAATGAGCAGTTCTTC
TRBJ2-7	TRBV28	TRBD2	-	CASTPLGASGRYEQYF	TGTGCCAGCACCCCCCTAGGCGCTAGCGGGAGGTACGAGCAGTACTTC
TRBJ2-3	TRBV27	-	-	CASTSRSRDTQYF	TGTGCCAGCACCTCCCGGAGTCGAGATACGCAGTATTTT
TRBJ2-7	TRBV6-1	-	-	CASSEGDTHYEQYF	TGTGCCAGCAGTGAAGGGGACACCCACTACGAGCAGTACTTC
TRBJ2-7	TRBV11-2	-	-	CASSLGRGGEQYF	TGTGCCAGCAGCTTGGGCCGGGGCGGCGAGCAGTACTTC
TRBJ2-2	TRBV11-3	-	hyperexpanded	CASSFVVTGELFF	TGTGCCAGCAGCTTTGTGGTCACCGGGGAGCTGTTTTTT
TRBJ2-2	TRBV5-5	TRBD2	medium-sized	CASSLLAGKDGELFF	TGTGCCAGCAGTTTACTAGCGGGGAAGGACGGGGAGCTGTTTTTT
TRBJ2-7	TRBV7-6	-	few	CASSLAQGRGNSEQYF	TGTGCCAGCAGCTTAGCCCAGGGGCGAGGTAATAGCGAGCAGTACTTC
TRBJ2-1	TRBV10-3	-	few	CAISGGTNEQFF	TGTGCCATCAGTGGGGGGACGAATGAGCAGTTCTTC
TRBJ2-7	TRBV7-3	TRBD2	-	CASSLTGGTSYEQYF	TGTGCCAGCAGCTTAACGGGGGGGACGTCCTACGAGCAGTACTTC
TRBJ2-2	TRBV6-5	-	few	CASSYRGGAGELFF	TGTGCCAGCAGTTACAGAGGGGGGGCCGGGGAGCTGTTTTTT
TRBJ1-1	TRBV6-5	-	large	CASSLLRGAGTEAFF	TGTGCCAGCAGTCTCCTCAGGGGCGCGGGCACTGAAGCTTTCTTT
TRBJ1-2	TRBV7-9	TRBD1	medium-sized	CASSLKDREVFYGYTF	TGTGCCAGCAGCTTAAAAGACAGGGAAGTTTTCTATGGCTACACCTTC
TRBJ2-1	TRBV4-1	-	large	CASSQDLGDASYNEQFF	TGCGCCAGCAGCCAAGACCTGGGGGATGCATCCTACAATGAGCAGTTCTTC
TRBJ2-7	TRBV11-3	-	medium-sized	CASSLVSGREQYF	TGTGCCAGCAGCTTAGTGAGTGGGCGCGAGCAGTACTTC
TRBJ2-5	TRBV25-1	-	-	CASSDPDGTETQYF	TGTGCCAGCAGTGACCCCGACGGGACGGAGACCCAGTACTTC
TRBJ1-1	TRBV6-5	TRBD1	-	CASSSGQGRPEAFF	TGTGCCAGCAGTAGCGGACAGGGGAGGCCTGAAGCTTTCTTT
TRBJ1-2	TRBV19	-	large	CASSQDRYGYTF	TGTGCCAGCTCACAGGATAGGTATGGCTACACCTTC
TRBJ2-5	TRBV30	-	large	CAWSGNGRQTQYF	TGTGCCTGGAGTGGTAACGGCCGGCAGACCCAGTACTTC
TRBJ2-4	TRBV18	-	once	CASSAYSGGENIQYF	TGTGCCAGCTCAGCCTACTCAGGCGGGGAAAACATTCAGTACTTC
TRBJ1-2	TRBV27	-	-	CASRSRRHYGYTF	TGTGCCAGCAGAAGCAGAAGACACTATGGCTACACCTTC
TRBJ2-1	TRBV18	TRBD2	few	CASSSTSGGYNEQFF	TGTGCCAGCTCATCAACTAGCGGGGGGTACAATGAGCAGTTCTTC
TRBJ2-1	TRBV19	-	-	CASRPSGTPSREQFF	TGTGCCAGTAGACCTTCCGGGACACCCTCAAGGGAGCAGTTCTTC
TRBJ2-2	TRBV6-1	-	-	CASKNTGELFF	TGTGCCAGCAAGAACACCGGGGAGCTGTTTTTT
TRBJ2-1	TRBV5-6	TRBD2	-	CASRGGGALSRNEQFF	TGTGCCAGCAGGGGGGGAGGGGCCTTATCTCGCAATGAGCAGTTCTTC
TRBJ1-5	TRBV2	-	-	CASSEADGSSQPQHF	TGTGCCAGCAGTGAAGCCGACGGGTCCAGTCAGCCCCAGCATTTT
TRBJ2-7	TRBV5-4	TRBD1	few	CASSLDRGSEQYF	TGTGCCAGCAGCTTGGACAGGGGTTCCGAGCAGTACTTC
TRBJ2-1	TRBV6-4	-	-	CASSLQGTGDEQFF	TGTGCCAGCAGTCTTCAGGGTACGGGTGATGAGCAGTTCTTC
TRBJ1-1	TRBV3-1/TRBV3-2	-	-	CASSGDGISIRTEAFF	TGTGCCAGCAGCGGGGATGGTATTTCAATTCGCACTGAAGCTTTCTTT
TRBJ1-2	TRBV5-1	-	few	CASTLRPGGVYGYTF	TGCGCCAGCACTCTACGTCCGGGGGGAGTCTATGGCTACACCTTC
TRBJ1-2	TRBV28	-	medium-sized	CASRSRSHYGYTF	TGTGCCAGCAGGAGCAGGAGCCACTATGGCTACACCTTC
TRBJ2-5	TRBV4-2	-	-	CASSLLGTEPETQYF	TGTGCCAGCAGCCTGTTGGGGACCGAGCCAGAGACCCAGTACTTC
TRBJ1-4	TRBV15	-	-	CATSGDPGRPTEKLFF	TGTGCCACCAGCGGCGACCCGGGCAGGCCCACCGAAAAACTGTTTTTT